This T cell receptor (beta chain) derives from a study of T-cell memory formation after mild COVID-19. Points from the study as a whole: Second-wave clones peaking on day 37 lacked confirmed SARS-CoV-2 specificity.

TCRdb re-derived calls from the 5' RACE reads in MiXCR, one entry per CDR3 protein. Among more than 100,000 distinct CDR3 sequences listed, approximately 15% were seen once. The CDR3 covers 17 residues. Germline trimming cut 4 bases from V and 5 bases from J; bases unmatched to any gene: 10. Germline-derived CDR1 and CDR2 are SGHAT and FQDESV (reference sequence). The sample holds a few counts of this clonotype. Its antigen is unidentified. The source of this sequence is a young man who had mild COVID-19 (a few samples of this study predate the infection). Cell type and time point are not known. The rearrangement joins TRBV11-1 to TRBJ2-1, with 11 bases lining up with TRBD2. Source material: PBMCs or a T cell subset sorted from them (not recorded which). This chain's CDR3 is CASSSYVLAGGHNEQFF. CDR3 DNA sequence: TGTGCCAGCAGCTCATACGTGCTAGCGGGGGGACACAATGAGCAGTTCTTC. The full variable domain, rest sourced from reference TRBV11-1 and TRBJ2-1, is EAEVAQSPRYKITEKSQAVAFWCDPISGHATLYWYRQILGQGPELLVQFQDESVVDDSQLPKDRFSAERLKGVDSTLKIQPAELGDSAMYLCASSSYVLAGGHNEQFFGPGTRLTVL.